These 10 T cell receptor beta chains were all obtained from the same sample, sequenced in a study of OX40 agonist ivuxolimab in advanced cancers. TCRdb's copy holds only in-frame clones and misses some; the assay was immunoSEQ multiplex PCR. The sample holds 80,000 or so clones, 85% to 95% seen once. The material sequenced was CD4+ or CD8+ T cells sorted from blood, taken in a trial of the OX40 agonist ivuxolimab. The receptors derive from an adult with an advanced solid tumor such as melanoma, head and neck, liver or kidney cancer.

V and J are TRBV6-5 and TRBJ2-7; D uncertain. This CDR3 has 13 residues. Trimming removed 4 bases from V and 3 bases from J, with 10 bases in between. Germline lookup yields CDR1 MNHEY and CDR2 SVGAGI. CDR3 nucleotide sequence: TGTGCCAGCAGTTCCACTATGAACTACGAGCAGTACTTC. Translating gives CASSSTMNYEQYF.

The chain carries TRBV29-1 and TRBJ2-2, with no clear D. There are 14 residues in the CDR3. From germline, CDR1 is SQVTM and CDR2 ANQGSEA. The V end lost 7 bases, the J end lost 1 base, and 13 bases lay between the germline ends. CDR3 in amino acids: CSALGRQNTGELFF. As DNA, the CDR3 is TGCAGCGCCTTAGGCAGACAGAACACCGGGGAGCTGTTTTTT.

V and J are TRBV9 and TRBJ2-5; D unresolved. Matching the DNA end better, TRBJ2-7 makes the J call doubtful. In germline, CDR1 is SGDLS, CDR2 YYNGEE. This CDR3 has 15 residues. The CDR3 is CASSVGQLALYEQYF. CDR3 DNA sequence: TGTGCCAGCAGCGTAGGGCAGCTGGCTCTCTACGAGCAGTACTTC.

The chain joins TRBV7-7 to TRBJ2-3; D is uncertain. CDR1 and CDR2 from the germline V gene are SSHAT and FNYEAQ (reference sequence). V lost 1 base to trimming and J lost 4 bases, with 9 bases between them. The CDR3 runs 14 residues. CDR3 amino acids: CASSLGSLADTQYF. CDR3 sequence (DNA): TGTGCCAGCAGCTTAGGGTCCCTCGCAGATACGCAGTATTTT.

This chain's CDR3 is CSVEELVRNTEAFF. The CDR3 bases are TGCAGCGTTGAAGAGTTAGTTCGGAACACTGAAGCTTTCTTT. The chain recombines TRBV29-1 with TRBJ1-1; D not resolved. Trimming removed 0 bases from V and 1 base from J, with 9 bases in between. Germline V CDR1 and CDR2: SQVTM, ANQGSEA. The CDR3 consists of 14 residues.

The chain joins TRBV19 to TRBJ2-3; 9 nucleotides line up with TRBD1. CDR1 LNHDA and CDR2 SQIVND come from the germline V gene (reference sequence). With 3 bases clipped from V and 7 bases from J, the junction kept 8 bases outside the gene matches. The CDR3 spans 15 residues. CDR3 DNA sequence: TGTGCCAGTAGTATTCCGGGACAGGGAACGAATACGCAGTATTTT. It translates to CASSIPGQGTNTQYF. Combining the CDR3 with reference TRBV19 and TRBJ2-3 gives the whole variable domain DGGITQSPKYLFRKEGQNVTLSCEQNLNHDAMYWYRQDPGQGLRLIYYSQIVNDFQKGDIAEGYSVSREKKESFPLTVTSAQKNPTAFYLCASSIPGQGTNTQYFGPGTRLTVL.

The rearrangement uses TRBV2 and TRBJ2-5, with 8 bases fitting TRBD2. The V and J ends lost 6 bases and 5 bases, in that order; junction bases with no gene match: 11. This CDR3 contains 15 residues. Germline-derived CDR1 and CDR2 are SNHLY and FYNNEI. The CDR3 sequence is CASRKQAGVDETQYF. CDR3 DNA: TGTGCCAGCAGGAAACAAGCGGGAGTAGACGAGACCCAGTACTTC.

The gene calls are TRBV5-1 and TRBJ2-1; weak D call: TRBD1 (7 bases). V gave up 4 bases and J gave up 7 bases, with 24 bases separating them. Germline assignment: CDR1 SGHRS and CDR2 YFSETQ. This CDR3 comprises 17 residues. The CDR3 protein is CASSLGQVSGGGNEQFF. CDR3 nucleotide sequence: TGCGCCAGCAGCCTAGGACAGGTCAGCGGAGGGGGGAATGAGCAGTTCTTC. Based on the CDR3 plus reference TRBV5-1 and TRBJ2-1, the full variable domain is KAGVTQTPRYLIKTRGQQVTLSCSPISGHRSVSWYQQTPGQGLQFLFEYFSETQRNKGNFPGRFSGRQFSNSRSEMNVSTLELGDSALYLCASSLGQVSGGGNEQFFGPGTRLTVL.

The V and J genes are TRBV7-9 and TRBJ1-4; perhaps TRBD1 as D (6 bases). This CDR3 comprises 14 residues. V lost 4 bases and J lost 6, with 12 bases in between. Looked up from germline, CDR1 is SEHNR and CDR2 is FQNEAQ (reference sequence). This chain's CDR3 is CASSSYRAHEKLFF. CDR3 DNA: TGTGCCAGCAGCTCCTACAGGGCCCATGAAAAACTGTTTTTT. The entire variable domain, with the rest obtained from reference TRBV7-9 and TRBJ1-4, is as follows: DTGVSQNPRHKITKRGQNVTFRCDPISEHNRLYWYRQTLGQGPEFLTYFQNEAQLEKSRLLSDRFSAERPKGSFSTLEIQRTEQGDSAMYLCASSSYRAHEKLFFGSGTQLSVL.

The chain links TRBV28 to TRBJ1-1; tentative D call: TRBD1 (6 bases). The CDR3 totals 14 residues. Germline lookup yields CDR1 MDHEN and CDR2 SYDVKM. The germline V and J ends were trimmed by 4 bases and 2 bases, with 11 bases remaining between them. The CDR3 sequence is CASSSTGQNTEAFF. The DNA of the CDR3 is TGTGCCAGCAGTTCGACAGGACAAAACACTGAAGCTTTCTTT.